This entry concerns a single TCR beta chain. Its antigen is undetermined. The CDR3 sequence is 13 residues long. Germline V gene lookup returns CDR1 MDHEN and CDR2 SYDVKM. Trimming pared 3 bases from V and 3 bases from J, leaving 9 bases between. The entry originates in a study of shared clonotypes between healthy human individuals. Profiling relied on immunoSEQ multiplex PCR, and the TCRdb table lists in-frame clones only, not all of them. The data show some 1.4 million clones, roughly 96% seen once. Broader study findings: Incomplete sequencing of sorted subsets was indicated by rarefaction despite large depth.

The chain employs TRBV28 and TRBJ2-7, with a tentative D call TRBD1 (6 bases). This receptor was identified in a man aged 25-40 years in good health. The sample consisted of naive CD4+ T cells sorted from blood. Sample subset: CD45RA+ positively selected. This CDR3 reads CASSLADSYEQYF. In DNA, the CDR3 is TGTGCCAGCAGTTTGGCGGACAGCTACGAGCAGTACTTC.